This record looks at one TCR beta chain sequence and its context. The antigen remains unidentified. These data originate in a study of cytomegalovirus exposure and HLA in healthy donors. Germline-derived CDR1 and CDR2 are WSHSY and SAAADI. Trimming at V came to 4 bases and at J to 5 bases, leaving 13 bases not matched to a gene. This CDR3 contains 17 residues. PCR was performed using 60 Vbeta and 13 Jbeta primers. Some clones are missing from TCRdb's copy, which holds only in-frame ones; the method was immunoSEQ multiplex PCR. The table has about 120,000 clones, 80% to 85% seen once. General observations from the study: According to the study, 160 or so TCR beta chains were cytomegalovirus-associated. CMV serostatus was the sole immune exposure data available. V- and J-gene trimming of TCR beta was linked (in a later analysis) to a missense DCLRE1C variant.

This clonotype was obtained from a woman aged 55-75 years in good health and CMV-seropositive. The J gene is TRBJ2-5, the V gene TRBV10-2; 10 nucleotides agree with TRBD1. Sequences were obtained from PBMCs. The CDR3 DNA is TGCGCCAGCAGTGCTCGACCCCCCGGGACAGGGGCCGAGACCCAGTACTTC. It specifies CASSARPPGTGAETQYF.